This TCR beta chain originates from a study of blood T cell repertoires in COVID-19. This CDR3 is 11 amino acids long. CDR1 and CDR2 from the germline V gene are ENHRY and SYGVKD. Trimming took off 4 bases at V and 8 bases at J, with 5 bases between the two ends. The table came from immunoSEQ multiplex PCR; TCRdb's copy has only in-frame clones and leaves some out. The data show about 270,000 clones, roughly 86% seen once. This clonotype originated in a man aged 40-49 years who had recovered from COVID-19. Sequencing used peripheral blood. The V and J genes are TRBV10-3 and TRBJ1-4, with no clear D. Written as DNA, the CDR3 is TGTGCCATCAGTGTACAGGAAAAACTGTTTTTT. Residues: CAISVQEKLFF.